Below, 16 T cell receptor beta chains from the same sample are listed, as sequenced in a study of T cell responses to AZD1222 COVID-19 vaccine. Produced via immunoSEQ multiplex PCR; TCRdb's table is partial and in-frame only. The sample consists of 75,000 to 95,000 clones, roughly nine tenths of them appearing once. Sample: peripheral blood, taken on day 0 of AZD1222 vaccination. Source of these receptors: an adult in good health.

This chain joins TRBV6-6 and TRBJ2-7; 8 nucleotides align to TRBD2. CDR1 is MNHNY, CDR2 SVGAGI, per germline (reference sequence). V was pared by 7 bases and J by 4 bases, with 6 bases of the junction left unmatched. The CDR3 runs 13 residues. The CDR3 region has the DNA TGTGCCAGCAACGACGGGGGGGCATACGAGCAGTACTTC. It yields the protein CASNDGGAYEQYF.

The chain combines TRBV5-4 with TRBJ2-1; D is unclear. The CDR3 is 13 residues long. Germline CDR1 SGHNT, CDR2 YYREEE (reference sequence). Deletions cut 5 bases from V and 4 bases from J, with 10 bases between. The CDR3 protein is CASRSDSYNEQFF. The DNA for the CDR3 is TGTGCCAGCAGATCTGACTCATACAATGAGCAGTTCTTC.

The J gene is TRBJ1-2, the V gene TRBV6-5; D remains unclear. Germline V gene lookup returns CDR1 MNHEY and CDR2 SVGAGI. V was pared by 6 bases and J by 3 bases, with 14 bases between. The CDR3 loop spans 14 amino acids. CDR3 protein: CASSRAGRDYGYTF. In DNA, the CDR3 is TGTGCCAGCAGCCGGGCGGGCCGGGACTATGGCTACACCTTC.

The chain combines TRBV10-3 with TRBJ1-6; D uncertain. V was shortened by 3 bases and J by 6 bases, with 12 bases between the two germline ends. Germline values: CDR1 ENHRY, CDR2 SYGVKD. The CDR3 covers 15 residues. The CDR3: CAISDSTELNSPLHF. The CDR3 DNA sequence: TGTGCCATCAGTGATTCGACGGAACTTAATTCACCCCTCCACTTT.

The rearrangement links TRBV6-5 to TRBJ1-1, with D perhaps TRBD1 (6 bases). Looked up from germline, CDR1 is MNHEY and CDR2 is SVGAGI. This CDR3 comprises 11 residues. Deletions cut 9 bases from V and 11 bases from J, with 16 bases between. Written as DNA, the CDR3 is TGTGCCAGTGGGGGGCGTGAGACGGCTTTCTTT. Its protein is CASGGRETAFF.

V gene TRBV11-3 combines with J gene TRBJ2-7; 8 nucleotides agree with TRBD2. J lost 6 bases, V lost 5 bases, and 12 bases had no gene match. This CDR3 is 15 amino acids long. Looked up from germline, CDR1 is SGHNT and CDR2 is YENEEA. The CDR3 nucleotides are TGTGCCAGCAGCCCCCGTGGACTAGCAGGACCCGAGCAGTACTTC. Protein: CASSPRGLAGPEQYF.

As DNA, the CDR3 is TGTGCCAGTAGTATAGATCTAGCGGATAGACAGACCCAGTACTTC. This translates into CASSIDLADRQTQYF. The J gene is TRBJ2-5, the V gene TRBV19; TRBD2 matches 7 bases. CDR3 length: 15 amino acids. J was trimmed by 6 bases and V by 0 bases; bases with no gene match: 7. Germline CDR1 reads LNHDA; CDR2 reads SQIVND (reference sequence).

The chain couples TRBV6-2 or TRBV6-3 to TRBJ1-1; D is unclear. The CDR3 sequence is 16 residues long. The germline gives CDR1 MNHEY, CDR2 SVGEGT. V dropped 5 bases and J dropped 0 bases, with 16 bases sitting between them. The CDR3 loop is CASSRPHTAMNTEAFF. As DNA, the CDR3 is TGTGCCAGCAGTCGTCCCCATACAGCAATGAACACTGAAGCTTTCTTT.

This clone occurred once. This rearrangement joins TRBV11-2 to TRBJ1-2; D not resolved. The germline V and J ends were trimmed by 5 bases and 6 bases, with 10 bases remaining between them. The germline V gene encodes CDR1 SGHAT and CDR2 FQNNGV. The CDR3 loop spans 12 amino acids. The CDR3 DNA is TGTGCCAGCAGCGCGGAAGGCCATGGCTACACCTTC. Translated, it gives CASSAEGHGYTF.

The chain carries TRBV6-4 and TRBJ2-1; tentative D call: TRBD2 (6 bases). Germline V lookup: CDR1 MRHNA, CDR2 SNTAGT. V lost 3 bases and J 4 bases, leaving 7 bases between the germline ends. CDR3 length: 13 amino acids. The CDR3 DNA follows: TGTGCCAGCAGTGAACGGGGGTACAATGAGCAGTTCTTC. It codes for CASSERGYNEQFF.

This clone has just one count. J is TRBJ1-1 and V is TRBV12-3 or TRBV12-4; D might be TRBD1 (6 bases). The V end was cut by 7 bases, the J end by 4 bases, with 13 bases between. The CDR3 totals 13 residues. CDR3 DNA sequence: TGTGCCAGCACGCTTGACAGGAGCACTGAAGCTTTCTTT. Its translation: CASTLDRSTEAFF.

In its sample, this clone was seen once. This sequence joins TRBV4-3 and TRBJ2-1, with TRBD2 identical over 7 bases. V lost 6 bases to trimming and J lost 8 bases; unmatched junction nucleotides: 10. This CDR3 region has 14 residues. Germline assignment: CDR1 LGHNA and CDR2 YSLEER. The CDR3 DNA is TGCGCCAGCAGTCCGAGCGGGAATGGCGATGAGCAGTTCTTC. This encodes CASSPSGNGDEQFF.

As DNA, the CDR3 is TGTGCCAGCAGCCCTGGTGATATAGCCAAAAACATTCAGTACTTC. Its translation: CASSPGDIAKNIQYF. V is TRBV7-2 and J is TRBJ2-4; D is ambiguous. The CDR3 is 15 residues long. The V and J ends lost 5 bases and 0 bases respectively, with 11 bases between them. Germline assignment: CDR1 SGHTA and CDR2 FQGNSA.

The rearrangement uses TRBV6-5 and TRBJ1-2, with 8 bases identical to TRBD1. Germline-derived CDR1 and CDR2 are MNHEY and SVGAGI. V lost 7 bases, J lost 7 bases, and 5 bases stayed unmatched. The CDR3 totals 12 residues. CDR3 bases: TGTGCCAGCACCCAGGGGGCGGCTGGCTACACCTTC. Protein sequence: CASTQGAAGYTF.

The rearrangement uses TRBV5-8 and TRBJ2-4, with a tentative D call TRBD2 (6 bases). With 1 base removed from V and 4 bases from J, the gap between germline ends came to 15 bases. The CDR3 runs to 16 residues. Germline-derived CDR1 and CDR2 are SGHTS and YDEGEE. The CDR3 here is CASSLPGDSRKNIQYF. CDR3 coding DNA: TGTGCCAGCAGCTTGCCTGGGGACTCCCGAAAAAACATTCAGTACTTC.

The rearrangement joins TRBV19 to TRBJ1-4, with D uncertain. The CDR3 consists of 13 residues. Looked up from germline, CDR1 is LNHDA and CDR2 is SQIVND (reference sequence). The germline V and J ends were trimmed by 3 bases and 8 bases, with 10 bases remaining between them. Written as DNA, the CDR3 is TGTGCCAGTAGTATTCAGCGTTGGGAAAAACTGTTTTTT. Its protein product is CASSIQRWEKLFF.